This TCR beta chain derives from a study of cytomegalovirus exposure and HLA in healthy donors. V gave up 2 bases and J gave up 6 bases, with 31 bases separating them. Germline CDR1 is PRHDT and CDR2 is FYEKMQ (reference sequence). The CDR3 has 20 amino acids. It was with 60 Vbeta and 13 Jbeta primers that the PCR ran. Sequencing used immunoSEQ multiplex PCR; TCRdb keeps in-frame clones, though not all of them. The data show 180,000 or so clones, about four fifths seen once. Notes on this clone: Its antigen is unidentified.

Findings and limits, study-wide: Evidence from a later analysis indicated that most CMV-associated TCR beta chains looked HLA-restricted. It is likely that the observed cluster of highly shared sequence variants was a sequencing artifact. Later analysis demonstrated an association between a missense DCLRE1C variant and TCR beta V- and J-gene trimming. There were around 160 TCR beta chains listed as cytomegalovirus-associated.

V and J are TRBV13 and TRBJ1-2; the D is unclear. Sequenced material: PBMCs. The clonotype was recovered from a female donor in good health and CMV-seronegative. The CDR3 loop is CASSLYISLDGETAGDGYTF. The CDR3 coding sequence is TGTGCCAGCAGCTTATATATCTCCTTGGACGGGGAGACCGCAGGAGATGGCTACACCTTC.